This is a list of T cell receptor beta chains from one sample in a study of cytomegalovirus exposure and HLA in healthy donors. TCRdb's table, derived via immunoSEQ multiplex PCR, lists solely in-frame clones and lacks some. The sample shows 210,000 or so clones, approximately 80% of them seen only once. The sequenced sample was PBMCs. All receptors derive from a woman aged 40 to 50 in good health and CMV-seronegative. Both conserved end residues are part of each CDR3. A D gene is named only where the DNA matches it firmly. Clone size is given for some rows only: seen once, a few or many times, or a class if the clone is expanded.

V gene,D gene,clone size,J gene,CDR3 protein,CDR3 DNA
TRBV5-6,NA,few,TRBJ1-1,CASRPAAYRGNTEAFF,TGTGCCAGCAGACCAGCAGCTTACCGAGGGAACACTGAAGCTTTCTTT
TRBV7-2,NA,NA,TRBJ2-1,CASSFPSPINNEQFF,TGTGCCAGCAGCTTCCCTAGCCCCATAAACAATGAGCAGTTCTTC
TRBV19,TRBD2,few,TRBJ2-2,CASSIISGGAPGELFF,TGTGCCAGTAGTATTATAAGCGGGGGGGCCCCCGGGGAGCTGTTTTTT
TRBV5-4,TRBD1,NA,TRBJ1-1,CASSSQGGGNTEAFF,TGTGCCAGCAGCTCGCAGGGGGGCGGGAACACTGAAGCTTTCTTT
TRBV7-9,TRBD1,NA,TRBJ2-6,CASSRGQEFSGANVLTF,TGTGCCAGCAGCCGTGGACAGGAGTTCTCTGGGGCCAACGTCCTGACTTTC
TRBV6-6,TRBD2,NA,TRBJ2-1,CASSLGGAVDEQFF,TGTGCCAGCAGCCTCGGGGGGGCGGTCGATGAGCAGTTCTTC
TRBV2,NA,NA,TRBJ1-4,CASSEGGPRTTNEKLFF,TGTGCCAGCAGTGAGGGTGGGCCTAGGACTACTAATGAAAAACTGTTTTTT
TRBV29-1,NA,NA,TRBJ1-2,CSVGALYANYGYTF,TGCAGCGTTGGGGCATTGTATGCTAACTATGGCTACACCTTC
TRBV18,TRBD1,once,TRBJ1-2,CASSQGQGQGYGYTF,TGTGCCAGCTCCCAAGGACAGGGGCAGGGCTATGGCTACACCTTC
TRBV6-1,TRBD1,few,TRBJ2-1,CASNTGQGQYNEQFF,TGTGCCAGCAACACGGGACAGGGCCAGTACAATGAGCAGTTCTTC
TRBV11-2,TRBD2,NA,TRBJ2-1,CASSLFSSGGVIHNEQFF,TGTGCCAGCAGCTTATTCTCCAGCGGGGGGGTAATACACAATGAGCAGTTCTTC
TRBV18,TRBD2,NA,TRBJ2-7,CASSPSHSGGNYEQYF,TGTGCCAGCTCACCATCCCATAGCGGGGGTAACTACGAGCAGTACTTC
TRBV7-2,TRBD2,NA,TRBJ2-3,CASSLWEGADTQYF,TGTGCCAGCAGCTTATGGGAGGGAGCAGATACGCAGTATTTT
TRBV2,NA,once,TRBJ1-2,CASRMTGLGVYGYTF,TGTGCCAGCAGGATGACAGGCCTCGGGGTCTATGGCTACACCTTC
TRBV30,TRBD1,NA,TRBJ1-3,CAWSSRTGRLTLSGNTIYF,TGTGCCTGGAGTTCTAGGACAGGGAGACTTACCCTCTCTGGAAACACCATATATTTT
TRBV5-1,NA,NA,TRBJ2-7,CASRRDIPSSYEQYF,TGCGCCAGCAGACGGGACATACCGAGCTCCTACGAGCAGTACTTC
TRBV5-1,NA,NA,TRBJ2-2,CASSLGAANTGELFF,TGCGCCAGCAGCTTGGGAGCGGCCAACACCGGGGAGCTGTTTTTT
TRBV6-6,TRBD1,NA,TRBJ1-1,CASSYATGGTNTEAFF,TGTGCCAGCAGTTACGCGACAGGGGGCACGAACACTGAAGCTTTCTTT
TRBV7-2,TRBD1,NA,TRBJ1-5,CASSHNPGQGGQPQHF,TGTGCCAGCAGCCACAATCCGGGACAGGGGGGCCAGCCCCAGCATTTT
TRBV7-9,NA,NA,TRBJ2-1,CASSSRVAQRNEQFF,TGTGCCAGCAGCTCACGGGTGGCCCAACGCAATGAGCAGTTCTTC
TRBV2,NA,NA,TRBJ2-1,CASSNNEQFF,TGTGCCAGCAGCAATAATGAGCAGTTCTTC
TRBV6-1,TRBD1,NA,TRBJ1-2,CASSQGGRVYGYTF,TGTGCCAGCAGTCAAGGGGGCCGAGTCTATGGCTACACCTTC
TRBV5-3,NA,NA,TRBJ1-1,CARSFRGGVGTEAFF,TGTGCCAGAAGCTTTAGGGGAGGGGTCGGGACTGAAGCTTTCTTT
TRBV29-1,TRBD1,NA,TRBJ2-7,CSVGGQGTYEQYF,TGCAGCGTGGGGGGACAGGGGACTTACGAGCAGTACTTC
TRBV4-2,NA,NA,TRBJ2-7,CASSQVGGYEQYF,TGTGCCAGCAGCCAAGTAGGGGGCTACGAGCAGTACTTC
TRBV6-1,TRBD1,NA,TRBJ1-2,CASSENLGTGDAHFFDGYTF,TGTGCCAGCAGTGAAAACCTTGGGACAGGGGACGCCCATTTCTTCGATGGCTACACCTTC
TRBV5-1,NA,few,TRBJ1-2,CASSSTDSHLANYGYTF,TGCGCCAGCAGCTCTACGGACAGCCACCTAGCTAACTATGGCTACACCTTC
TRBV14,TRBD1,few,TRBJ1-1,CASSHPQEGQAEAFF,TGTGCCAGCAGCCACCCCCAAGAGGGACAGGCTGAAGCTTTCTTT
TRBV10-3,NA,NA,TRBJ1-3,CAISGGTFASGNTIYF,TGTGCCATCAGTGGGGGGACTTTCGCCTCTGGAAACACCATATATTTT
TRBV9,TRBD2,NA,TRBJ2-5,CASSGGSGGTQETQYF,TGTGCCAGCAGCGGTGGTAGCGGGGGAACCCAAGAGACCCAGTACTTC
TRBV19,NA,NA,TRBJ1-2,CASTPDSYGYTF,TGTGCCAGTACTCCGGACAGCTATGGCTACACCTTC
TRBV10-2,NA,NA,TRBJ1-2,CASSSGLNYGYTF,TGCGCCAGCAGTTCAGGACTGAACTATGGCTACACCTTC
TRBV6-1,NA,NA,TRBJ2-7,CASSQRTGIYEQYF,TGTGCCAGTTCCCAACGCACAGGGATCTACGAGCAGTACTTC
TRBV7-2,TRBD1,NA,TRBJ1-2,CASSLVAGGGRIGYTF,TGTGCCAGCAGCTTAGTGGCAGGGGGCGGACGAATCGGCTACACCTTC
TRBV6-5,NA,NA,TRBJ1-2,CASSHDRNYGYPF,TGTGCCAGCAGCCACGACAGGAACTATGGCTACCCCTTC
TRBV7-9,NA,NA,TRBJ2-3,CATEGSESTDTQYF,TGTGCCACTGAAGGGAGTGAGAGCACAGATACGCAGTATTTT
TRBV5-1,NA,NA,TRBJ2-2,CASSSNRIAGELFF,TGCGCCAGCAGCTCGAACAGGATCGCCGGGGAGCTGTTTTTT
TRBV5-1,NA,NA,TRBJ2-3,CASSPGLNADTQYF,TGCGCCAGCAGCCCGGGACTCAACGCAGATACGCAGTATTTT
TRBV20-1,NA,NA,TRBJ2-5,CSASNQETQYF,TGCAGTGCTAGTAATCAAGAGACCCAGTACTTC
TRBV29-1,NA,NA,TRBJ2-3,CSVQGTDTQYF,TGCAGCGTCCAGGGAACAGATACGCAGTATTTT
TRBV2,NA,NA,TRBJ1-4,CASSGSGGRDEKLFF,TGTGCCAGCAGTGGCTCGGGGGGGAGGGATGAAAAACTGTTTTTT
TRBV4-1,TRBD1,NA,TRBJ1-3,CASSRDRDSGNTIYF,TGCGCCAGCAGCCGAGACAGGGACTCTGGAAACACCATATATTTT
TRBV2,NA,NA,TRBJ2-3,CASRLRQPTDTQYF,TGTGCCAGCCGGCTGAGACAACCCACAGATACGCAGTATTTT
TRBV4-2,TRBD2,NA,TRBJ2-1,CASSQATSGNYNEQFF,TGTGCCAGCAGCCAAGCGACTAGCGGAAACTACAATGAGCAGTTCTTC
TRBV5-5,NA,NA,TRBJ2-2,CASSLLAHPEGELFF,TGTGCCAGCAGCTTACTAGCTCACCCGGAGGGGGAGCTGTTTTTT
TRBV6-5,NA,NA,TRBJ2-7,CASSQQANSYEQYF,TGTGCCAGCAGTCAACAGGCTAACTCCTACGAGCAGTACTTC
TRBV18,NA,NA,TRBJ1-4,CASSPQWPDTPATNEKLFF,TGTGCCAGCTCACCACAATGGCCCGATACCCCTGCAACTAATGAAAAACTGTTTTTT
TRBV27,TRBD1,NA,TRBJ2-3,CASSSSGQHHPTDTQYF,TGTGCCAGCAGTTCCTCGGGACAGCACCACCCCACAGATACGCAGTATTTT
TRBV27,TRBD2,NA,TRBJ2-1,CASRGGTGYNEQFF,TGTGCCAGCAGGGGGGGGACCGGCTACAATGAGCAGTTCTTC
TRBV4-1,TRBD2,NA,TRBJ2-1,CASSQVTSGGGYNEQFF,TGCGCCAGCAGCCAAGTAACTAGCGGGGGCGGATACAATGAGCAGTTCTTC